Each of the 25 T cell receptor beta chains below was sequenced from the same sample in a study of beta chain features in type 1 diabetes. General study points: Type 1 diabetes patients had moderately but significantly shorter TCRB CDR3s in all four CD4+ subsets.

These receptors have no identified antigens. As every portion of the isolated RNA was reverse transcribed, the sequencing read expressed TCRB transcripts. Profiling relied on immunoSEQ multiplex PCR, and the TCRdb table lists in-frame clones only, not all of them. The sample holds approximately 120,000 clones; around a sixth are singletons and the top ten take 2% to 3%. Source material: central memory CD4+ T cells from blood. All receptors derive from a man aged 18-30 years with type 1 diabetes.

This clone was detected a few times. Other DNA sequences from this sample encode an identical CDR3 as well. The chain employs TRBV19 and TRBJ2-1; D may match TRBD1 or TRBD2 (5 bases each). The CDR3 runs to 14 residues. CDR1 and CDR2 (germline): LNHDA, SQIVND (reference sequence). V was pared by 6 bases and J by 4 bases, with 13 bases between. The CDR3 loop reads CASSPGRGYNEQFF. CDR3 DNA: TGTGCCAGTAGCCCGGGACGGGGTTACAATGAGCAGTTCTTC. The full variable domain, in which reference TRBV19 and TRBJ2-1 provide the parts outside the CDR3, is DGGITQSPKYLFRKEGQNVTLSCEQNLNHDAMYWYRQDPGQGLRLIYYSQIVNDFQKGDIAEGYSVSREKKESFPLTVTSAQKNPTAFYLCASSPGRGYNEQFFGPGTRLTVL.

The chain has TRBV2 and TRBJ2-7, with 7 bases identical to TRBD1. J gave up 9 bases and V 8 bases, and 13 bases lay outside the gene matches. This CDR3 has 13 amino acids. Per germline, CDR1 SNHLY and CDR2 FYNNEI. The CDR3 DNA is TGTGCCAGCTGTTCGGACAGGTGGGGATCGCAGTACTTC. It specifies CASCSDRWGSQYF.

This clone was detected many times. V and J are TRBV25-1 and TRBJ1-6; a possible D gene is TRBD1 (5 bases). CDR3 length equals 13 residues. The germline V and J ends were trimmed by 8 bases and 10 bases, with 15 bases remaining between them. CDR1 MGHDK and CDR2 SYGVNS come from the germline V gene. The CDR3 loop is CASLRDYRSPLHF. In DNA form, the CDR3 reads TGTGCCAGCCTTCGGGACTATCGGTCACCCCTCCACTTT. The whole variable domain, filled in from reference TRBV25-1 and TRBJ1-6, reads EADIYQTPRYLVIGTGKKITLECSQTMGHDKMYWYQQDPGMELHLIHYSYGVNSTEKGDLSSESTVSRIRTEHFPLTLESARPSHTSQYLCASLRDYRSPLHFGNGTRLTVT.

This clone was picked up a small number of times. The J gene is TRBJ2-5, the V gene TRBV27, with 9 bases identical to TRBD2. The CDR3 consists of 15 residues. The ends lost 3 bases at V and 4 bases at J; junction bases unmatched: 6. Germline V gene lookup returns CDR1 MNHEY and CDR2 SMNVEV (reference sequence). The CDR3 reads CASSFGGRALETQYF. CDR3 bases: TGTGCCAGCAGTTTCGGCGGGAGGGCCCTAGAGACCCAGTACTTC.

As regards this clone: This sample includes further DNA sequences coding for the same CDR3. CDR3: CASSLRDTEAFF. In DNA form, the CDR3 reads TGTGCCAGCAGCTTAAGGGACACTGAAGCTTTCTTT. The rearrangement links TRBV13 to TRBJ1-1; unclear D gene. The ends were cut back, 2 bases at V and 3 bases at J, with 4 bases in the middle. Germline values: CDR1 PRHDT, CDR2 FYEKMQ (reference sequence). CDR3 length: 12 amino acids.

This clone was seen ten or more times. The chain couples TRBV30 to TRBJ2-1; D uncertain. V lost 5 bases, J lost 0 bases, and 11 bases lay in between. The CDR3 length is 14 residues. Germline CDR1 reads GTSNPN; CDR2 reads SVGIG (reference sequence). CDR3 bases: TGTGCCTGGGCAAGCTGGAGCTCCTACAATGAGCAGTTCTTC. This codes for CAWASWSSYNEQFF.

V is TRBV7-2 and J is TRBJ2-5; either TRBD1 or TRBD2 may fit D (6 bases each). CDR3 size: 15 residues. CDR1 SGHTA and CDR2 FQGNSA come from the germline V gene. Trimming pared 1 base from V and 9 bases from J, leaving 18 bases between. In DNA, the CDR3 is TGTGCCAGCAGCTTAGGGGGGGCCGGTCAATCGGCCCAGTACTTC. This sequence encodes CASSLGGAGQSAQYF. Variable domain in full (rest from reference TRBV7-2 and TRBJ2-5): GAGVSQSPSNKVTEKGKDVELRCDPISGHTALYWYRQSLGQGLEFLIYFQGNSAPDKSGLPSDRFSAERTGGSVSTLTIQRTQQEDSAVYLCASSLGGAGQSAQYFGPGTRLLVL.

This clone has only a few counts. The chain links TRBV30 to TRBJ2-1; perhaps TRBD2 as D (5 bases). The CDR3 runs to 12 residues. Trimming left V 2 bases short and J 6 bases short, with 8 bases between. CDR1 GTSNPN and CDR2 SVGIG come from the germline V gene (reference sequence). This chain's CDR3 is CAWSTSLNEQFF. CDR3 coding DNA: TGTGCCTGGAGTACTAGTCTCAATGAGCAGTTCTTC.

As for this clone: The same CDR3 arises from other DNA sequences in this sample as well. For the CDR3, the DNA is TGCGCCAGCAGCCAAGGCTACCCGTCCTACGAGCAGTACTTC. Amino acid sequence: CASSQGYPSYEQYF. This chain connects TRBV4-3 to TRBJ2-7, with D hard to call. Germline CDR1 reads LGHNA; CDR2 reads YSLEER. The CDR3 totals 14 residues. V was pared by 1 base and J by 1 base, with 8 bases between.

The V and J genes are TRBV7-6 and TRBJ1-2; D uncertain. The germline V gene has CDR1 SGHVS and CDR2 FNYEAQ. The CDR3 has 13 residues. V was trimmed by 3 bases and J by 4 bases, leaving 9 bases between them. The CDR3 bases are TGTGCCAGCAGCTTTTCGGGCTTCTATGGCTACACCTTC. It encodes CASSFSGFYGYTF.

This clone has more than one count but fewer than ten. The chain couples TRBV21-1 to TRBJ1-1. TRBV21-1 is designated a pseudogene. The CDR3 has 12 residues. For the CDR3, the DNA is TGTGCCAGCACCACTGGAGGCACTGAAGCTTTCTTT. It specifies CASTTGGTEAFF.

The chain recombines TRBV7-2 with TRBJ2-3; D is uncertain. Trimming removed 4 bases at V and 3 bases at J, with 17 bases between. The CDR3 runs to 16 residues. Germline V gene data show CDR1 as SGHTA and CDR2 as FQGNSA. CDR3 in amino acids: CASSSIERRSTDTQYF. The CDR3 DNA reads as TGTGCCAGCAGCTCAATTGAGAGGCGGTCAACAGATACGCAGTATTTT.

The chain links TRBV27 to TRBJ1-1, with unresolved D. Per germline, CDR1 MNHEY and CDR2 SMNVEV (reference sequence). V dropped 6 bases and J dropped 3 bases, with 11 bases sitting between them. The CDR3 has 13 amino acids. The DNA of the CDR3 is TGTGCCAGCAGGGCCCAATTGGACACTGAAGCTTTCTTT. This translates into CASRAQLDTEAFF.

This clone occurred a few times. CDR3 nucleotide sequence: TGTGCCAGCCGTCAGGGAGAGGGCACAGATACGCAGTATTTT. Amino acids: CASRQGEGTDTQYF. The chain employs TRBV6-5 and TRBJ2-3, with D tentatively TRBD1 or TRBD2 (5 bases each). Germline-derived CDR1 and CDR2 are MNHEY and SVGAGI. The length of the CDR3 is 14 residues. V lost 8 bases to trimming and J lost 1 base, with 13 bases between them.

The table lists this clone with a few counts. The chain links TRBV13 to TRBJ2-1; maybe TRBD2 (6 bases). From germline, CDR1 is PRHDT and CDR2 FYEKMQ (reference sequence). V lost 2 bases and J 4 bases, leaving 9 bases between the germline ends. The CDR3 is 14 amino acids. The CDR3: CASSLPAGYNEQFF. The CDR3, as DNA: TGTGCCAGCAGCTTACCCGCGGGATACAATGAGCAGTTCTTC.

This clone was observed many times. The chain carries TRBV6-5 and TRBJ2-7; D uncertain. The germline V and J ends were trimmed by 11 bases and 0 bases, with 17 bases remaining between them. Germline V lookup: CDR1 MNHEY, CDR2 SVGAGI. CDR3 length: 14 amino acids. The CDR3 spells CARASTELSYEQYF. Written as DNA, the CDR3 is TGTGCCCGCGCTTCGACGGAGCTCTCCTACGAGCAGTACTTC.

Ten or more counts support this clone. CDR3 sequence reads: CAISEEGQGGTYEQYF. As DNA, the CDR3 is TGTGCCATCAGTGAGGAAGGACAGGGAGGCACCTACGAGCAGTACTTC. This chain uses TRBV10-3 with TRBJ2-7; 8 nucleotides match TRBD1. This CDR3 contains 16 residues. CDR1 and CDR2 from the germline V gene are ENHRY and SYGVKD. V gave up 2 bases and J gave up 2 bases; unmatched junction bases: 8.

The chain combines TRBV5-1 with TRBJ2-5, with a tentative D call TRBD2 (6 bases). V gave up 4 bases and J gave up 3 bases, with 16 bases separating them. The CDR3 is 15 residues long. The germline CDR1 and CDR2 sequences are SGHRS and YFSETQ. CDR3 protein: CASSPRGTFKETQYF. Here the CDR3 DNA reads TGCGCCAGCAGCCCTCGCGGGACCTTCAAAGAGACCCAGTACTTC.

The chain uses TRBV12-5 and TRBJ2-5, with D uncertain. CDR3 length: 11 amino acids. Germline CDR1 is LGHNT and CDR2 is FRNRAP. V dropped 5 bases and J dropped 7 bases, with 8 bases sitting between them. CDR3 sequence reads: CASGPWGTQYF. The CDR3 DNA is TGTGCTAGTGGTCCGTGGGGGACCCAGTACTTC.

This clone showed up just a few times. The CDR3 nucleotides are TGTGCCAGCAGCTCCCTGGGAAGCACAGATACGCAGTATTTT. This gives the protein CASSSLGSTDTQYF. The chain is built from TRBV11-2 and TRBJ2-3; D unresolved. The CDR3 loop spans 14 amino acids. Trimming removed 4 bases from V and 0 bases from J, with 8 bases in between. In germline, CDR1 is SGHAT, CDR2 FQNNGV.

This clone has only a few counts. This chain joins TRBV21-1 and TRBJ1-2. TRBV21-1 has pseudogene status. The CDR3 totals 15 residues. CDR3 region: CASSNPPWWNYGYTF. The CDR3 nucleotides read TGTGCCAGCAGCAATCCCCCGTGGTGGAACTATGGCTACACCTTC.

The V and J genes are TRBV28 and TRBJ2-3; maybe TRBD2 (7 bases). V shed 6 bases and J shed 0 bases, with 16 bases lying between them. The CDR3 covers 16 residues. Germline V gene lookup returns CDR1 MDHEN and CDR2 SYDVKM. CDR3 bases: TGTGCCAGCAGCCTGGGGGCTAGCGGTAGCACAGATACGCAGTATTTT. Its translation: CASSLGASGSTDTQYF. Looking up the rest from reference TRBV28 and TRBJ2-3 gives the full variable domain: DVKVTQSSRYLVKRTGEKVFLECVQDMDHENMFWYRQDPGLGLRLIYFSYDVKMKEKGDIPEGYSVSREKKERFSLILESASTNQTSMYLCASSLGASGSTDTQYFGPGTRLTVL.

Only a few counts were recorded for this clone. CDR3 coding DNA: TGTGCCACCAGCAGAGATAAGGGTAGCGGACTGTACAATGAGCAGTTCTTC. It yields the protein CATSRDKGSGLYNEQFF. The V gene is TRBV15, the J gene TRBJ2-1, with D possibly being TRBD2 (6 bases). This CDR3 is built from 17 residues. Germline values: CDR1 LNHNV, CDR2 YYDKDF (reference sequence). The V end lost 0 bases, the J end lost 4 bases, and 16 bases lay between the germline ends.

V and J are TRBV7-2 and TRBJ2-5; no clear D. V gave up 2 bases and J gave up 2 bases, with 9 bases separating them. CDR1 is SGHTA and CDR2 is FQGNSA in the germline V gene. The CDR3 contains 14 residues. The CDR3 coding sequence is TGTGCCAGCAGCTTACAACAGTCTCAAGAGACCCAGTACTTC. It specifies CASSLQQSQETQYF.

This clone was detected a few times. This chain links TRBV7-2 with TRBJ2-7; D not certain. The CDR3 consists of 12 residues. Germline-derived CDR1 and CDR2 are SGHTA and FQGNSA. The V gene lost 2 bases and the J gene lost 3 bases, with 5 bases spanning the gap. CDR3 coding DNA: TGTGCCAGCAGCTTAATGAACTACGAGCAGTACTTC. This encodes CASSLMNYEQYF.